The following is a TCR beta chain sequence with its context. This sample is drawn from a study of T cell changes during pregnancy in multiple sclerosis. TCRdb's table, derived via immunoSEQ multiplex PCR, lists solely in-frame clones and lacks some. This sample has some 40,000 clones, with 85% to 90% found just once. The V gene's germline CDR1 is SGHDT and CDR2 YYEEEE. This CDR3 spans 13 amino acids. With 0 bases removed from V and 7 bases from J, the gap between germline ends came to 10 bases. This chain links TRBV5-6 with TRBJ2-5, with D possibly being TRBD1 (5 bases). The clonotype was recovered from a female donor with multiple sclerosis, enrolled in a pregnancy study. Sequences were derived from CD4+ T cells from peripheral blood mononuclear cells, sampled in the first trimester of pregnancy. The CDR3 nucleotides read TGTGCCAGCAGCTTGGGACAGACGCGGACCCAGTACTTC. Its protein product is CASSLGQTRTQYF.